This T cell receptor (beta chain) was recovered during a study of cytomegalovirus exposure and HLA in healthy donors. The V gene's germline CDR1 is SGHTA and CDR2 FQGTGA. After removal of 1 base from V and 7 bases from J, the junction contained 5 bases not matched to a gene. The CDR3 is 15 residues long. Amplification used 60 Vbeta primers and 13 Jbeta primers. Repertoires were generated with immunoSEQ multiplex PCR, while TCRdb's copy carries only in-frame clones and drops some. The sample includes fewer than 200,000 clones, about four fifths of them seen just once. The specimen was PBMCs. The TCR comes from a woman aged 45-65 years in good health and CMV-seronegative. The gene calls are TRBV7-3 and TRBJ2-3, with 10 bases matching TRBD1. The CDR3: CASSLKGTGVHTQYF. The DNA of the CDR3 is TGTGCCAGCAGCTTAAAGGGGACAGGGGTACATACGCAGTATTTT.